What follows describes a single T cell receptor (beta chain). Its antigen is currently unknown. V was cut by 7 bases and J by 1 base, with 13 bases left in between. CDR1 and CDR2 (germline): SGHTA, FQGNSA. This CDR3 has 15 residues. Donor samples were obtained from healthy Caucasian individuals from Russia, aged 6 to 90. This sample stems from a study of blood T cells in healthy people across ages. Study observations and caveats: Diversity was estimated from one million T cells, and these estimates were considered underestimates.

A second PCR of about 7 to 11 cycles used a sample-barcoded 5' primer and a J-beta primer mix. TCRdb ran MiXCR on the 5' RACE reads and lists one entry per CDR3 protein. The sample holds about 570,000 distinct CDR3 sequences; roughly a quarter are singletons and the top ten take around 20%. The clonotype comes from a woman between 65 and 79 years old in good health. The chain combines TRBV7-2 with TRBJ2-2; D remains ambiguous. Source material: blood. The CDR3 sequence: CASTRDSGNTGELFF. Written as DNA, the CDR3 is TGTGCCAGCACCCGTGACTCAGGGAACACCGGGGAGCTGTTTTTT.